In this sample, the clone carrying this T cell receptor beta chain turned up many times. TCRdb re-clonotyped the PCR reads via MiXCR. The top ten hold roughly an eighth of the sample, which has 15,000 to 20,000 clones, over 25% seen once. Unmatched junction bases numbered 7, after V lost 1 base and J lost 6 bases. Germline loops: CDR1 LGHNA, CDR2 YNFKEQ. The CDR3 extends over 15 amino acids. The sample is drawn from a study of metastatic and nonmetastatic thyroid tumors. No patient received treatment before thyroid surgery. The V call is TRBV4-2, the J call TRBJ2-7, with 9 bases matching TRBD1. The sequenced sample was tumor tissue. The source is a male donor with papillary thyroid cancer or a benign thyroid nodule (not recorded which). Some clones in this sample may be carry-over from other donors' samples. CDR3 in DNA: TGTGCCAGCAGCCAAGTAGGGGGACAGGGAGTCGAGCAGTACTTC. It specifies CASSQVGGQGVEQYF.